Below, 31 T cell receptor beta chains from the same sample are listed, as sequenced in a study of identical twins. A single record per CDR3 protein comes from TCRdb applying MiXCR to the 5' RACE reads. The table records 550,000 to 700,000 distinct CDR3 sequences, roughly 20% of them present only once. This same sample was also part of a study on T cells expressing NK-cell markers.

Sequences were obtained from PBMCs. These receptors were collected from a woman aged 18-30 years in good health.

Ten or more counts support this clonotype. CDR3 DNA: TGTGCCAGCAGCCCTTGGACAGGGAGGACAGATACGCAGTATTTT. This sequence encodes CASSPWTGRTDTQYF. V usage is TRBV11-2 and J usage is TRBJ2-3, with 8 positions matching TRBD1. J was trimmed by 3 bases and V by 5 bases; bases with no gene match: 7. CDR3 length: 15 amino acids. Germline V lookup: CDR1 SGHAT, CDR2 FQNNGV.

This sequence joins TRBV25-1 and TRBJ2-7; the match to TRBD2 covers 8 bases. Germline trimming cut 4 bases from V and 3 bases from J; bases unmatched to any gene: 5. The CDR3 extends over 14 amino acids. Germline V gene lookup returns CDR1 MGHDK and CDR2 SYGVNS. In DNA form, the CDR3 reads TGTGCCAGCAGTGGGACTAGCAGAATCTACGAGCAGTACTTC. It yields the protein CASSGTSRIYEQYF.

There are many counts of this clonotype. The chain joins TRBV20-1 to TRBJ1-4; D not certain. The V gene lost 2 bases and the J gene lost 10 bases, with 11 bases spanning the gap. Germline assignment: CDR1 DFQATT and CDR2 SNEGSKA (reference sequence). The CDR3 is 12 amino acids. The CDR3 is CSARIETSKLFF. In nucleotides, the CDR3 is TGCAGTGCTAGAATCGAGACTTCAAAACTGTTTTTT.

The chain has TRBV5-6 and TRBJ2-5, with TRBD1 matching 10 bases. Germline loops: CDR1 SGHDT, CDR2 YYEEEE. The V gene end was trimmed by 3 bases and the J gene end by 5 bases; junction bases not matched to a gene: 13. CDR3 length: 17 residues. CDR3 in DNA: TGTGCCAGCAGCTGGACCGGGACAGGGGACTCCGGGGAGACCCAGTACTTC. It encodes CASSWTGTGDSGETQYF.

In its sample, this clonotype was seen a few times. CDR3 in DNA: TGCAGTGCTGGACTGGGTACCTACGAGCAGTACTTC. Encoded protein: CSAGLGTYEQYF. The chain combines TRBV20-1 with TRBJ2-7; maybe TRBD2 (5 bases). Germline V gene lookup returns CDR1 DFQATT and CDR2 SNEGSKA (reference sequence). This CDR3 spans 12 amino acids. V gave up 5 bases and J gave up 2 bases, with 10 bases separating them.

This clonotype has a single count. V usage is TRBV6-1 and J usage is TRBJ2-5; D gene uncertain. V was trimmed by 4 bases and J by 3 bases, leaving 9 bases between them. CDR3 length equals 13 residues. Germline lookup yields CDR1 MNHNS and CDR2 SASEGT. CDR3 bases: TGTGCCAGCAGTGTCATAGGAAAAGAGACCCAGTACTTC. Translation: CASSVIGKETQYF.

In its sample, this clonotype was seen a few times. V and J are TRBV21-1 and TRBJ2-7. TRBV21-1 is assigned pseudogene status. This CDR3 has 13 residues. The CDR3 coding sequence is TGTGCCACCCCGTCGGACGGCGAGTACGAGCAGTACTTC. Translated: CATPSDGEYEQYF.

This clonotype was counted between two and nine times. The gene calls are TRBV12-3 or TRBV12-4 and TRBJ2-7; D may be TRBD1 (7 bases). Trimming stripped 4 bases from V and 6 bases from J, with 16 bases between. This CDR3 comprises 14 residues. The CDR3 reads CASSSSGGRREQYF. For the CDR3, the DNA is TGTGCCAGCAGTTCTTCAGGGGGGAGGCGCGAGCAGTACTTC.

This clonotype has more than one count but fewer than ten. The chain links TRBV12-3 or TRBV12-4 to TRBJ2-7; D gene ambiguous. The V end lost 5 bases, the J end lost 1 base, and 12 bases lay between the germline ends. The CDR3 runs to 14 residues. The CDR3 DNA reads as TGTGCCAGCAGTCGGGCCCCGTGGTCCTACGAGCAGTACTTC. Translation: CASSRAPWSYEQYF.

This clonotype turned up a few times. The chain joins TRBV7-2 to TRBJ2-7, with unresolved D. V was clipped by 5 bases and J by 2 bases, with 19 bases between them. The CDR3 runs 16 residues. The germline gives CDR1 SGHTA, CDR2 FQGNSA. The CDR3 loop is CASSPLYTVPTYEQYF. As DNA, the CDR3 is TGTGCCAGCAGCCCCCTCTACACGGTCCCAACCTACGAGCAGTACTTC.

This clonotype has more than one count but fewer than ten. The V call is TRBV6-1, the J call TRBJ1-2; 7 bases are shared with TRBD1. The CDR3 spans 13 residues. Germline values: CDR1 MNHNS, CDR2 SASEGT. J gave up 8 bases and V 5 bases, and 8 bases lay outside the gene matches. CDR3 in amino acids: CASSQNRGGGYTF. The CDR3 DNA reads TGTGCCAGCAGTCAAAACAGGGGAGGAGGCTACACCTTC.

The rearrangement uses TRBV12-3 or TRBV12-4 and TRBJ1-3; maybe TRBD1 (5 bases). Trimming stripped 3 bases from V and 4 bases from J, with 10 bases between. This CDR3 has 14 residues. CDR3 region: CASSFQGGGNTIYF. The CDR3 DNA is TGTGCCAGCAGTTTCCAGGGCGGCGGAAACACCATATATTTT.

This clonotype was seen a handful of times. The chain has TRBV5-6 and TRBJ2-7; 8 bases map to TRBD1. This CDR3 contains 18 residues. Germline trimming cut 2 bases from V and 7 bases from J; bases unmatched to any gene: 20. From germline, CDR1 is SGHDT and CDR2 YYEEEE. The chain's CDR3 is CASSLSVQESGGSREQYF. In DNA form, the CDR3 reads TGTGCCAGCAGCTTATCGGTCCAGGAGTCAGGGGGCTCGAGGGAGCAGTACTTC.

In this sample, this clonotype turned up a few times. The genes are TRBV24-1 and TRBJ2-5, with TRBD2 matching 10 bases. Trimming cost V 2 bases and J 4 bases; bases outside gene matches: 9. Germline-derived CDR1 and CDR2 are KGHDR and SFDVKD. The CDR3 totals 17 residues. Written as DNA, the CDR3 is TGTGCCACCAGTGATTCTAGCGGGGGATCAACGAGAGAGACCCAGTACTTC. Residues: CATSDSSGGSTRETQYF.

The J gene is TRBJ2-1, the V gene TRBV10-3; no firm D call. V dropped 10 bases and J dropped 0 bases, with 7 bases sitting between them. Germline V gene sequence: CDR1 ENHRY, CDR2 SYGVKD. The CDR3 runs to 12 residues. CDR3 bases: TGTGCCACCGACGTCTCCTACAATGAGCAGTTCTTC. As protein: CATDVSYNEQFF.

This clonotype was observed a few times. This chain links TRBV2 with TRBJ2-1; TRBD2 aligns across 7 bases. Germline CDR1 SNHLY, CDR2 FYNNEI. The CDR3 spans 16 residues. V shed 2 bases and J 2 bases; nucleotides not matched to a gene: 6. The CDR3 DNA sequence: TGTGCCAGCAGTGAATGGGGTGGGGGGGCCTACAATGAGCAGTTCTTC. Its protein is CASSEWGGGAYNEQFF.

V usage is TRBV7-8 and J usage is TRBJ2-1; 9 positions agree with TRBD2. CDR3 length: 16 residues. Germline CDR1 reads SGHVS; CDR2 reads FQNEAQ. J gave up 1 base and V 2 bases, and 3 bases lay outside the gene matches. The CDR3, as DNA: TGTGCCAGCAGCTTATCTAGCGGGACTTCCTACAATGAGCAGTTCTTC. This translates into CASSLSSGTSYNEQFF.

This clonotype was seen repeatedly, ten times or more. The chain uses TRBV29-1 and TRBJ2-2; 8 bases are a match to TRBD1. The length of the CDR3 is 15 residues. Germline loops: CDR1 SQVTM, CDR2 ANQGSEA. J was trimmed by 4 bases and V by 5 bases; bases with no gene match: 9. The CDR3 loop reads CSVQPGGGITGELFF. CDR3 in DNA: TGCAGCGTTCAACCAGGGGGCGGTATCACCGGGGAGCTGTTTTTT.

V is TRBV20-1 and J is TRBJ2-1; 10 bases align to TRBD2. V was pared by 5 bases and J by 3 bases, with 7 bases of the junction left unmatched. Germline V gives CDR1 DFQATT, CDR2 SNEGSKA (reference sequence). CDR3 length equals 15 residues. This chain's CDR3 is CSAATGTSDYNEQFF. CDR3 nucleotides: TGCAGTGCTGCAACCGGGACTAGCGACTACAATGAGCAGTTCTTC.

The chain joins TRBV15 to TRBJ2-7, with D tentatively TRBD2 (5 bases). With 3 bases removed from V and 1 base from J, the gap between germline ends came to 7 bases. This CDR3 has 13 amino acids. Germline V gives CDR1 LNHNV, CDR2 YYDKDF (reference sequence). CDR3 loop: CATSRGESYEQYF. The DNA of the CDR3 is TGTGCCACCAGCAGGGGAGAGTCCTACGAGCAGTACTTC.

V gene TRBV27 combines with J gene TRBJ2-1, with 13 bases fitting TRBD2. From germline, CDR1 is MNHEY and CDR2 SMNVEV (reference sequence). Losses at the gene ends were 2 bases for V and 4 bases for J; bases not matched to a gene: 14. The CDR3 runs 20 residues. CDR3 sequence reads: CASSLGPPGLAGHFYNEQFF. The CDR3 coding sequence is TGTGCCAGCAGTTTAGGACCCCCGGGACTAGCGGGACACTTTTACAATGAGCAGTTCTTC.

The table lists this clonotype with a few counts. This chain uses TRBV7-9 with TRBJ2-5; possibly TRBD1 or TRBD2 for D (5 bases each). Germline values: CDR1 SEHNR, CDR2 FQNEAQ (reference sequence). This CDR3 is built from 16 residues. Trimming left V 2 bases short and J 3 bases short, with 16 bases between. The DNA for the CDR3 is TGTGCCAGCAGCTTACCCCCCCGGGTGGGGGAAGAGACCCAGTACTTC. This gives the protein CASSLPPRVGEETQYF.

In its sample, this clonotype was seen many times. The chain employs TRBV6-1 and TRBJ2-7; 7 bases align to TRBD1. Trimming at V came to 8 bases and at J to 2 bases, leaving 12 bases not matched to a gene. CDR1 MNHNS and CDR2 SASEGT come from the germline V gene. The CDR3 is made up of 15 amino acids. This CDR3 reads CASAWGRDRTYEQYF. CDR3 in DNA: TGTGCCAGCGCATGGGGACGGGACAGAACCTACGAGCAGTACTTC.

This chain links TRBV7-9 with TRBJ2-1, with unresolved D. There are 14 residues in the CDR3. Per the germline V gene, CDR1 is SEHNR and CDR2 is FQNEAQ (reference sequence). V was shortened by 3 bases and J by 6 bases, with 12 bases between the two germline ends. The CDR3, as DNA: TGTGCCAGCAGCTTTCTAGTTCAGGCCAATGAGCAGTTCTTC. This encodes CASSFLVQANEQFF.

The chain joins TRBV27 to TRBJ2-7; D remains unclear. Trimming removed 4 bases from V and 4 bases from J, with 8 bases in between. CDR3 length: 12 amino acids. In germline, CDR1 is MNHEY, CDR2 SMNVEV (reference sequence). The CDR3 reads CASSSSRYEQYF. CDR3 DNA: TGTGCCAGCAGTTCCAGCAGATACGAGCAGTACTTC.

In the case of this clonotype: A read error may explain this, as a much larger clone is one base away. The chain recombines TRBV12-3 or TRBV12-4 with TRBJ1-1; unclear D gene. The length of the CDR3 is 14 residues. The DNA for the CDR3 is TGTGCCAACAGTTTATTTCCTCCGAACACTGAAGCTTTCTTT. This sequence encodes CANSLFPPNTEAFF.

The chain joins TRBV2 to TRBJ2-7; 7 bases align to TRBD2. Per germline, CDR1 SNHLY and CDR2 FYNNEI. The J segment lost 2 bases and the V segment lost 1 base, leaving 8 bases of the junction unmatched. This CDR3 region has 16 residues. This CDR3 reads CASSEEARTSAYEQYF. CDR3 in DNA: TGTGCCAGCAGTGAAGAAGCCAGGACTAGTGCCTACGAGCAGTACTTC. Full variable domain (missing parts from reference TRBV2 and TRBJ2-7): EPEVTQTPSHQVTQMGQEVILRCVPISNHLYFYWYRQILGQKVEFLVSFYNNEISEKSEIFDDQFSVERPDGSNFTLKIRSTKLEDSAMYFCASSEEARTSAYEQYFGPGTRLTVT.

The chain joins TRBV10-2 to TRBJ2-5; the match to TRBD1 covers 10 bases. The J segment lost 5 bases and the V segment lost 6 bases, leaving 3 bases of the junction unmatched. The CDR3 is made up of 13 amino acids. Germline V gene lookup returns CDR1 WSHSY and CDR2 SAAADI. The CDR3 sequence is CASRTGGGETQYF. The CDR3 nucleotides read TGCGCCAGCAGGACAGGGGGCGGTGAGACCCAGTACTTC.

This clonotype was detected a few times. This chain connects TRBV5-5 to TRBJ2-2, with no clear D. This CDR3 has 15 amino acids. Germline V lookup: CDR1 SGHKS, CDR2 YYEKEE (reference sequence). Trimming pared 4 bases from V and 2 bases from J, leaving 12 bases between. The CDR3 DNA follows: TGTGCCAGCAGCCAGGTGGTGGGTAACACCGGGGAGCTGTTTTTT. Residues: CASSQVVGNTGELFF.

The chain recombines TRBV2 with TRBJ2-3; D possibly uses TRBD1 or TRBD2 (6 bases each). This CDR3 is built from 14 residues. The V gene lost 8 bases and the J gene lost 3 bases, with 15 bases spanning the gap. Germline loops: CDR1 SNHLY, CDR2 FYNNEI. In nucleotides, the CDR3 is TGTGCCAGCCGGAGGGGGGCGATGACAGATACGCAGTATTTT. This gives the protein CASRRGAMTDTQYF.

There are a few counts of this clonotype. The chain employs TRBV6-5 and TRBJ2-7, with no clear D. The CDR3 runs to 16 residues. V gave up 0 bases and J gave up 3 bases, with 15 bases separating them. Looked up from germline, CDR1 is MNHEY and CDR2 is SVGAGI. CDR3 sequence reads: CASSYSPGVPDYEQYF. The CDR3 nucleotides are TGTGCCAGCAGTTACTCGCCCGGAGTCCCTGACTACGAGCAGTACTTC.